This T cell receptor beta chain was profiled in a study of beta chain features in type 1 diabetes. Findings and caveats of the study: The study found moderately but significantly shorter TCRB CDR3s in all four CD4+ subsets of Type 1 diabetes patients.

The study reverse transcribed the entire isolated RNA, so it sequenced expressed TCRB transcripts. The data were produced by immunoSEQ multiplex PCR, yet TCRdb's version contains in-frame clones alone and is incomplete. The sample records some 45,000 clones, over 50% being singletons. This clone was counted between two and nine times. What it binds is unknown. Germline V gene data show CDR1 as MNHEY and CDR2 as SVGAGI. The CDR3 sequence is 14 residues long. V trimming: 6 bases; J trimming: 3 bases; junction bases outside the gene matches: 8. Sequencing was done on a sample of Tregs from blood. This rearrangement joins TRBV6-5 to TRBJ2-7; 7 positions match TRBD1. The sequence was collected from a woman between 18 and 29 years old in good health. The CDR3 spells CASSRRTGSYEQYF. The CDR3 DNA is TGTGCCAGCAGCCGCCGGACAGGAAGCTACGAGCAGTACTTC.